What follows are 2 T cell receptor beta chains derived from one specimen sequenced in a study of blood T cells in healthy people across ages. Primed by a sample-barcoded 5' primer and a J-beta primer mix, a second PCR proceeded for about 7 to 11 cycles. TCRdb passed the 5' RACE reads through MiXCR, listing each CDR3 protein once. The sample shows 1.5 million to 2 million distinct CDR3 sequences, 39% of them seen only once. The material sequenced was blood. These receptor sequences come from a human donor in good health.

The sample holds a few counts of this clonotype. The genes are TRBV27 and TRBJ2-3; D is perhaps TRBD1 (6 bases). In germline, CDR1 is MNHEY, CDR2 SMNVEV (reference sequence). The CDR3 has 13 amino acids. Trimming took off 4 bases at V and 8 bases at J, with 13 bases between the two ends. The CDR3 region is CASSWDTSGTQYF. CDR3 coding DNA: TGTGCCAGCAGTTGGGACACCTCTGGTACGCAGTATTTT.

V and J are TRBV5-1 and TRBJ2-4, with TRBD2 matching over 7 bases. The DNA end favors TRBJ2-7, so the J call may be wrong. The germline CDR1 and CDR2 sequences are SGHRS and YFSETQ. This CDR3 has 13 amino acids. CDR3 protein: CASAPGTTYEQYF. CDR3 nucleotides: TGCGCCAGCGCTCCGGGGACTACCTACGAGCAGTACTTC.